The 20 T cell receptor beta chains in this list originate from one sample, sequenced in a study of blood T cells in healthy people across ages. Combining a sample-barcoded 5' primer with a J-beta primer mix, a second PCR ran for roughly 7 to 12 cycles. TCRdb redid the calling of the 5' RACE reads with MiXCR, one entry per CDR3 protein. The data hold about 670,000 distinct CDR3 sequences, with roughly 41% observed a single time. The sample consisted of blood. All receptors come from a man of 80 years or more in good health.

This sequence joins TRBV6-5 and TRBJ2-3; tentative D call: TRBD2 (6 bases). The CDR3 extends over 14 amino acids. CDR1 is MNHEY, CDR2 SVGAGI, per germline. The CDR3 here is CAVSRGSSTDTQYF. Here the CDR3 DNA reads TGTGCGGTTAGTCGGGGGTCTAGCACAGATACGCAGTATTTT.

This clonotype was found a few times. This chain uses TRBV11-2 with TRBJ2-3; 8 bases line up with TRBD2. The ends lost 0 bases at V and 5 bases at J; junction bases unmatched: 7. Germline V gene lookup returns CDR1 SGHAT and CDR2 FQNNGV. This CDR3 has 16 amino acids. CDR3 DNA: TGTGCCAGCAGCTTAGAGTGGCGGGGGGTACGAGATACGCAGTATTTT. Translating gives CASSLEWRGVRDTQYF.

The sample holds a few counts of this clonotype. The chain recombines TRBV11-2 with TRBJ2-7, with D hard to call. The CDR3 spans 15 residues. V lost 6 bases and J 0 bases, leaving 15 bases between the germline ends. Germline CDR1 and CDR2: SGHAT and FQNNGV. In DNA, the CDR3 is TGTGCCAGCAGTACCGGACGAGACCTCTCCTACGAGCAGTACTTC. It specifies CASSTGRDLSYEQYF. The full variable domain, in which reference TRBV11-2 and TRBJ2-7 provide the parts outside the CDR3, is EAGVAQSPRYKIIEKRQSVAFWCNPISGHATLYWYQQILGQGPKLLIQFQNNGVVDDSQLPKDRFSAERLKGVDSTLKIQPAKLEDSAVYLCASSTGRDLSYEQYFGPGTRLTVT.

CDR3 in amino acids: CASRQGTGTEAFF. The DNA for the CDR3 is TGTGCCAGCAGGCAAGGAACAGGGACTGAAGCTTTCTTT. This chain links TRBV12-3 or TRBV12-4 with TRBJ1-1, with D maybe TRBD1 (6 bases). V shed 6 bases and J shed 5 bases, with 13 bases lying between them. This CDR3 is built from 13 residues.

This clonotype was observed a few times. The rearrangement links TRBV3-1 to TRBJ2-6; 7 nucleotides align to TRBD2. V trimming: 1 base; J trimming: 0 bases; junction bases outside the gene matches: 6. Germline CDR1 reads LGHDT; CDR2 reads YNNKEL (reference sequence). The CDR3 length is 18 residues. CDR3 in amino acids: CASSQVGLWDSGANVLTF. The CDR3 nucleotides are TGTGCCAGCAGCCAAGTGGGACTATGGGACTCTGGGGCCAACGTCCTGACTTTC.

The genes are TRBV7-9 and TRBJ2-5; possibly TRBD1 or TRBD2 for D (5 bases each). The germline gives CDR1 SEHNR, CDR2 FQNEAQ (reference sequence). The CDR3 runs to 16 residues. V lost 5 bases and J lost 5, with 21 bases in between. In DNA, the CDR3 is TGTGCCAGCAGCCCTCCGGGGACCGATTTAGGCGAGACCCAGTACTTC. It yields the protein CASSPPGTDLGETQYF.

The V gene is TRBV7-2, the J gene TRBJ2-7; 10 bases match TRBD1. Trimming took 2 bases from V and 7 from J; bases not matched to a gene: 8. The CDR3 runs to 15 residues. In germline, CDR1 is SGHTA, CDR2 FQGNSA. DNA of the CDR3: TGTGCCAGCAGCTTATGGGACAGGGGCGCGAATGAGCAGTACTTC. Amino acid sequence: CASSLWDRGANEQYF.

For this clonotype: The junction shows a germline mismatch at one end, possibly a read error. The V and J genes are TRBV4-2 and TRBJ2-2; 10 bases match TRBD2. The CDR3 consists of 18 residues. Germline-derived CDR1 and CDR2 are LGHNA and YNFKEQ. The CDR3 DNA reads TGTGCCAGCGGCCAAGAACCCCGAGCGGGAGGGCTCACCGGGGAGCTGTTTTTT. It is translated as CASGQEPRAGGLTGELFF.

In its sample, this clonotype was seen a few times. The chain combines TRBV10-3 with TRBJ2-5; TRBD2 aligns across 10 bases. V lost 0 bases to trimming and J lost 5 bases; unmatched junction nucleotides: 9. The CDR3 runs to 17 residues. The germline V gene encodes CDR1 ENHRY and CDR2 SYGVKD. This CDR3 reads CAISESGSGLARETQYF. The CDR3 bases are TGTGCCATCAGTGAGTCGGGCTCGGGACTAGCGAGGGAGACCCAGTACTTC.

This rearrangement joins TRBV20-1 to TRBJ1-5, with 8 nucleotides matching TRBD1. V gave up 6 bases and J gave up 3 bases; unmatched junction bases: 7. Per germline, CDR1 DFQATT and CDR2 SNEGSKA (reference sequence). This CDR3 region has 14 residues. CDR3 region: CSAPTGVDNQPQHF. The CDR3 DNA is TGCAGTGCCCCGACAGGGGTTGACAATCAGCCCCAGCATTTT.

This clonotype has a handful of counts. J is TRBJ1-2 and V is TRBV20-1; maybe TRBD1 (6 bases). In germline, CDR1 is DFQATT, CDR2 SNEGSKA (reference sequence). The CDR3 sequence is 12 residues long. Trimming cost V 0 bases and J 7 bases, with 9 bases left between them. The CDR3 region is CSARDIRGGYTF. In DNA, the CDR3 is TGCAGTGCTAGAGACATCAGGGGTGGCTACACCTTC.

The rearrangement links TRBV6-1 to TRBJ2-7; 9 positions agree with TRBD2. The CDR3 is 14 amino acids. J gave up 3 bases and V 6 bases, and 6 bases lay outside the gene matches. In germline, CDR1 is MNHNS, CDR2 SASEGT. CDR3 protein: CASRRLAADYEQYF. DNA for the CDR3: TGTGCCAGCAGGAGACTAGCGGCCGACTACGAGCAGTACTTC.

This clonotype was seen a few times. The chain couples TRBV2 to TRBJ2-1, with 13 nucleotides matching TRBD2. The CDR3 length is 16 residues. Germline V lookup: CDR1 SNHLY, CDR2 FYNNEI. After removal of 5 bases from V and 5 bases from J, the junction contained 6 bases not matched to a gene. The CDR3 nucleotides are TGTGCCAGCAGTAGGACTAGCGGGAGTTCTGACAATGAGCAGTTCTTC. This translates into CASSRTSGSSDNEQFF.

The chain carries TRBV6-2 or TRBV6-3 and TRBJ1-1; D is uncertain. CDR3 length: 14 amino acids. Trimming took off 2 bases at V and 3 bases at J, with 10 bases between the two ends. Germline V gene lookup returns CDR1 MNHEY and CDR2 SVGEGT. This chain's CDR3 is CASSYIGRHTEAFF. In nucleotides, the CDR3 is TGTGCCAGCAGTTACATCGGACGGCACACTGAAGCTTTCTTT.

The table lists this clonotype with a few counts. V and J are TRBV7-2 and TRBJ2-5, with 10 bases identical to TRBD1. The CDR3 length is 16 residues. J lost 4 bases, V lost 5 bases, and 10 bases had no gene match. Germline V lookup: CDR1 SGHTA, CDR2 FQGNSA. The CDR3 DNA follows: TGTGCCAGCAGCCCGAAAAACCGGGACAGGGGAGAGACCCAGTACTTC. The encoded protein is CASSPKNRDRGETQYF.

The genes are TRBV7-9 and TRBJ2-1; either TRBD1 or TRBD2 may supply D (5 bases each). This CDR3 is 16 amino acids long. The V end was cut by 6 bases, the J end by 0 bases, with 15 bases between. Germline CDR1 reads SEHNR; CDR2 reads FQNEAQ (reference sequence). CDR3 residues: CASRVPGRSSYNEQFF. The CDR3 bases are TGTGCCAGCAGGGTTCCGGGACGGAGCTCCTACAATGAGCAGTTCTTC.

As DNA, the CDR3 is TGTGCCAGCCGGGGACTAGCGCGCGATGAGCAGTTCTTC. Amino acid sequence: CASRGLARDEQFF. This chain connects TRBV27 to TRBJ2-1, with TRBD2 matching 10 bases. This CDR3 is 13 amino acids long. V lost 8 bases to trimming and J lost 8 bases; unmatched junction nucleotides: 6. Germline-derived CDR1 and CDR2 are MNHEY and SMNVEV (reference sequence).

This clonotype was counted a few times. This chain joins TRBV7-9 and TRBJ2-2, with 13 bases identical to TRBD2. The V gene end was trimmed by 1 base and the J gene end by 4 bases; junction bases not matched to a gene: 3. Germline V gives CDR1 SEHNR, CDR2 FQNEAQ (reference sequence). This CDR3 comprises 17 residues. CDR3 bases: TGTGCCAGCAGCTTAGGAAGACTAGCGGGGGGCACCGGGGAGCTGTTTTTT. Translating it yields CASSLGRLAGGTGELFF.

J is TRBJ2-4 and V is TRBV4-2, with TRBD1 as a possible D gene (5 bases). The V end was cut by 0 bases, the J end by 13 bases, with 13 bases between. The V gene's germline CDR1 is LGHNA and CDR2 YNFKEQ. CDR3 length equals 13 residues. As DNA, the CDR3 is TGTGCCAGCAGCCAAGATACCAGGGTGGAGCAGTACTTC. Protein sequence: CASSQDTRVEQYF.

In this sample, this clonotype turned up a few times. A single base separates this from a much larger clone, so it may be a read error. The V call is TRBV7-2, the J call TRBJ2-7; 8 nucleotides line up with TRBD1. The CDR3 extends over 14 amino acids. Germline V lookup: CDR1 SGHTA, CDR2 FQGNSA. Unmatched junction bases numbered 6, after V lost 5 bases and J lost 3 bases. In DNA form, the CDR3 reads TGTGCCAGCAGCGTAGGACAGGGCTTCTACGAGCAGTACTTC. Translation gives CASSVGQGFYEQYF.